This passage covers 32 T cell receptor beta chains from one sample sequenced in a study of neurological immune-mediated disorders. Using its own MiXCR run on the 5' RACE reads, TCRdb lists one record per CDR3 protein. The data show roughly 100,000 distinct CDR3 sequences, about a tenth seen once. Time point in this sample: longitudinal time-point 3. Material for sequencing was PBMCs. All receptors come from a female donor with HTLV-1-associated myelopathy (HAM/TSP).

This clonotype was counted many times. The chain combines TRBV5-1 with TRBJ2-7; TRBD1 is a possible D gene (7 bases). Deletions cut 1 base from V and 5 bases from J, with 10 bases between. The CDR3 totals 13 residues. Germline V gene data show CDR1 as SGHRS and CDR2 as YFSETQ. CDR3 residues: CASSLPGGHEQYF. DNA of the CDR3: TGCGCCAGCAGCTTGCCAGGGGGGCACGAGCAGTACTTC.

The chain carries TRBV7-3 and TRBJ2-2; possible D gene TRBD2, 6 bases. This CDR3 has 17 residues. The V gene lost 5 bases and the J gene lost 2 bases, with 18 bases spanning the gap. Germline CDR1 is SGHTA and CDR2 is FQGTGA. CDR3 sequence: CASSQSRDSGNTGELFF. The CDR3 nucleotides read TGTGCCAGCAGCCAATCCCGAGATAGCGGAAACACCGGGGAGCTGTTTTTT.

This clonotype has ten or more counts. This chain joins TRBV5-1 and TRBJ2-1; 11 bases are shared with TRBD1. The CDR3 contains 17 residues. The junction had 6 bases not matched to a gene; V was cut back by 0 bases and J by 4 bases. The germline CDR1 and CDR2 sequences are SGHRS and YFSETQ. The CDR3 loop reads CASSLAPGTGGYNEQFF. CDR3 nucleotide sequence: TGCGCCAGCAGCTTGGCGCCCGGGACAGGGGGATACAATGAGCAGTTCTTC.

The J gene is TRBJ2-7, the V gene TRBV5-1; D perhaps matches TRBD2 (5 bases). The germline V gene has CDR1 SGHRS and CDR2 YFSETQ. V was pared by 5 bases and J by 0 bases, with 9 bases between. The length of the CDR3 is 13 residues. CDR3 bases: TGCGCCAGCAGGATCGGGATCTCCTACGAGCAGTACTTC. Translation gives CASRIGISYEQYF. The whole variable domain, filled in from reference TRBV5-1 and TRBJ2-7, reads KAGVTQTPRYLIKTRGQQVTLSCSPISGHRSVSWYQQTPGQGLQFLFEYFSETQRNKGNFPGRFSGRQFSNSRSEMNVSTLELGDSALYLCASRIGISYEQYFGPGTRLTVT.

This clonotype was recorded a few times. V is TRBV7-2 and J is TRBJ2-7; possibly TRBD1 for D (6 bases). Between the trimmed V and J ends, which lost 3 bases and 3 bases, there was a span of 12 bases. The CDR3 extends over 14 amino acids. Germline assignment: CDR1 SGHTA and CDR2 FQGNSA. The CDR3 bases are TGTGCCAGCAGCTTTGGAGACAGGTTCTACGAGCAGTACTTC. Translated: CASSFGDRFYEQYF.

Comment on this clonotype: Since a much larger clone is just one base distant, this may be a read error. The genes are TRBV5-1 and TRBJ2-7, with 10 bases fitting TRBD1. CDR3 length: 15 residues. V trimming: 4 bases; J trimming: 5 bases; junction bases outside the gene matches: 9. CDR1 is SGHRS, CDR2 YFSETQ, per germline. In DNA, the CDR3 is TGCGCCAGCAGCCTATGGACAGGGGGTTTGAACGAGCAGTACTTC. Translation gives CASSLWTGGLNEQYF.

This clonotype was seen only a few times. Since the CDR3 does not end with the conserved phenylalanine or tryptophan, this likely comes from a read error. The DNA is left out, because the CDR3 cannot be placed on it with certainty; the CDR3 is given as TCRdb lists it. This chain uses TRBV12-3 or TRBV12-4 with TRBJ1-4. The CDR3 has 9 amino acids, counting both end residues. CDR3 sequence: CASTRRGVV.

This clonotype occurred many times. The chain links TRBV4-1 to TRBJ2-5; the D is unclear. The CDR3 has 16 amino acids. Trimming left V 1 base short and J 4 bases short, with 16 bases between. Per the germline V gene, CDR1 is MGHRA and CDR2 is YSYEKL. CDR3 coding DNA: TGCGCCAGCAGCCAAGGGCCTCACGTGGCGTTAGAGACCCAGTACTTC. Protein: CASSQGPHVALETQYF.

This clonotype has at least ten counts. CDR3 sequence reads: CASSLDGDLGQFF. CDR3 DNA sequence: TGCGCCAGCAGCTTGGACGGGGACCTCGGGCAGTTCTTC. The chain carries TRBV5-1 and TRBJ2-1, with D perhaps TRBD1 or TRBD2 (5 bases each). The germline V gene has CDR1 SGHRS and CDR2 YFSETQ. The CDR3 runs to 13 residues. Deletions cut 0 bases from V and 12 bases from J, with 13 bases between.

There are many counts of this clonotype. The chain recombines TRBV7-2 with TRBJ1-6; D is ambiguous. The V and J ends lost 5 bases and 12 bases respectively, with 14 bases between them. The CDR3 contains 13 residues. Looked up from germline, CDR1 is SGHTA and CDR2 is FQGNSA. Here the CDR3 reads CASSADGGRPLHF. The CDR3 nucleotides read TGTGCCAGCAGCGCAGACGGAGGACGACCCCTCCACTTT.

There are many counts of this clonotype. The chain employs TRBV28 and TRBJ2-2, with D possibly being TRBD2 (5 bases). CDR1 and CDR2 from the germline V gene are MDHEN and SYDVKM. V was shortened by 5 bases and J by 7 bases, with 20 bases between the two germline ends. This CDR3 is 16 amino acids long. CDR3 DNA sequence: TGTGCCAGCAGTGCACGAGCTCCCGGGAAGCACGGGGAGCTGTTTTTT. Translating it yields CASSARAPGKHGELFF.

This clonotype was counted at least ten times. The chain links TRBV5-1 to TRBJ1-4, with D unclear. This CDR3 has 13 residues. CDR1 SGHRS and CDR2 YFSETQ come from the germline V gene. Trimming pared 5 bases from V and 5 bases from J, leaving 10 bases between. The CDR3 protein is CASRRPQNEKLFF. The CDR3 bases are TGCGCCAGCAGAAGGCCCCAGAATGAAAAACTGTTTTTT. The full variable domain, its missing parts supplied by reference TRBV5-1 and TRBJ1-4, is KAGVTQTPRYLIKTRGQQVTLSCSPISGHRSVSWYQQTPGQGLQFLFEYFSETQRNKGNFPGRFSGRQFSNSRSEMNVSTLELGDSALYLCASRRPQNEKLFFGSGTQLSVL.

This clonotype was counted only a few times. The rearrangement links TRBV6-5 to TRBJ2-7; no clear D. V lost 6 bases and J lost 0, with 12 bases in between. CDR3 length equals 14 residues. CDR1 is MNHEY and CDR2 is SVGAGI in the germline V gene. The CDR3 here is CASRLGFSSYEQYF. CDR3 DNA: TGTGCCAGCAGACTCGGGTTTAGCTCCTACGAGCAGTACTTC.

There are many counts of this clonotype. The chain employs TRBV5-1 and TRBJ2-3, with D uncertain. Germline V gene lookup returns CDR1 SGHRS and CDR2 YFSETQ. The ends were cut back, 0 bases at V and 0 bases at J, with 8 bases in the middle. The CDR3 runs 15 residues. The DNA of the CDR3 is TGCGCCAGCAGCTTGGGGGCCGGTAGCACAGATACGCAGTATTTT. It is translated as CASSLGAGSTDTQYF.

This clonotype was observed at least ten times. The chain couples TRBV7-2 to TRBJ2-3; TRBD2 aligns across 10 bases. This CDR3 comprises 16 residues. Germline CDR1 reads SGHTA; CDR2 reads FQGNSA. V lost 5 bases and J lost 5; bases outside the gene matches: 10. Here the CDR3 DNA reads TGTGCCAGCAGCACCTTTCTAGCGGGGGAAGTAGATACGCAGTATTTT. Translation: CASSTFLAGEVDTQYF.

This clonotype was observed at least ten times. This chain joins TRBV5-6 and TRBJ2-1, with TRBD2 matching over 11 bases. With 3 bases clipped from V and 4 bases from J, the junction kept 6 bases outside the gene matches. The CDR3 consists of 16 residues. Germline V lookup: CDR1 SGHDT, CDR2 YYEEEE. CDR3 nucleotide sequence: TGTGCCAGCAGCTGGGCAGGGACTAGCGGTTACAATGAGCAGTTCTTC. Amino acid sequence: CASSWAGTSGYNEQFF.

At least ten counts were recorded for this clonotype. The rearrangement joins TRBV4-2 to TRBJ2-5; D perhaps matches TRBD2 (6 bases). This CDR3 comprises 17 residues. Germline CDR1 is LGHNA and CDR2 is YNFKEQ. With 4 bases removed from V and 4 bases from J, the gap between germline ends came to 22 bases. CDR3 protein: CASSLYEPGLEGETQYF. In DNA, the CDR3 is TGTGCCAGCAGCCTTTATGAACCGGGACTCGAGGGAGAGACCCAGTACTTC.

This clonotype was counted ten times or more. The J gene is TRBJ2-1, the V gene TRBV6-5, with TRBD2 identical over 12 bases. The CDR3 contains 14 residues. The trim removed 5 bases at V and 7 bases at J, leaving 3 bases unmatched. The germline CDR1 and CDR2 sequences are MNHEY and SVGAGI. The CDR3 spells CASSASGGANEQFF. Written as DNA, the CDR3 is TGTGCCAGCAGTGCTAGCGGGGGGGCGAATGAGCAGTTCTTC.

In DNA form, the CDR3 reads TGCAGTGCTAGCTCTTCGCGGCTGATTTACGAGCAGTACTTC. It is translated as CSASSSRLIYEQYF. The genes are TRBV20-1 and TRBJ2-7; unclear D gene. This CDR3 contains 14 residues. Trimming pared 3 bases from V and 4 bases from J, leaving 16 bases between. Germline loops: CDR1 DFQATT, CDR2 SNEGSKA (reference sequence).

This chain joins TRBV5-1 and TRBJ2-7; D is undetermined. CDR1 and CDR2 from the germline V gene are SGHRS and YFSETQ. The CDR3 runs 14 residues. Between the trimmed V and J ends, which lost 1 base and 4 bases, there was a span of 12 bases. The CDR3 DNA reads as TGCGCCAGCAGCTTGTCCCTCGATTCGTACGAGCAGTACTTC. Translated, it gives CASSLSLDSYEQYF.

J is TRBJ2-2 and V is TRBV6-6; D not certain. Germline CDR1 and CDR2: MNHNY and SVGAGI (reference sequence). The CDR3 sequence is 16 residues long. V lost 6 bases to trimming and J lost 0 bases, with 14 bases between them. CDR3 residues: CASRTGGLPNTGELFF. CDR3 in DNA: TGTGCCAGCAGGACCGGCGGCTTACCGAACACCGGGGAGCTGTTTTTT.

The sample holds many counts of this clonotype. This chain joins TRBV12-3 or TRBV12-4 and TRBJ2-7; 8 nucleotides line up with TRBD2. The CDR3 sequence is 16 residues long. V shed 4 bases and J 5 bases; nucleotides not matched to a gene: 13. The CDR3 coding sequence is TGTGCCAGCAGTTCGACCGGGACTAGAATTTCCCACGAGCAGTACTTC. Amino acids: CASSSTGTRISHEQYF.

This clonotype occurred many times. The chain combines TRBV7-9 with TRBJ1-2; 9 nucleotides match TRBD1. With 5 bases clipped from V and 7 bases from J, the junction kept 5 bases outside the gene matches. CDR1 is SEHNR, CDR2 FQNEAQ, per germline (reference sequence). This CDR3 contains 13 residues. Written as DNA, the CDR3 is TGTGCCAGCAGCCCAGGGACAGGGTTTGGCTACACCTTC. Translation: CASSPGTGFGYTF.

This clonotype was seen ten or more times. The chain carries TRBV20-1 and TRBJ2-3, with no clear D. CDR1 and CDR2 from the germline V gene are DFQATT and SNEGSKA (reference sequence). The CDR3 has 14 amino acids. V was clipped by 4 bases and J by 0 bases, with 11 bases between them. Here the CDR3 reads CSATFSPSTDTQYF. For the CDR3, the DNA is TGCAGTGCTACCTTTAGCCCTAGCACAGATACGCAGTATTTT.

The chain joins TRBV5-1 to TRBJ1-1; possible D gene TRBD1, 6 bases. The CDR3 consists of 15 residues. Looked up from germline, CDR1 is SGHRS and CDR2 is YFSETQ. The ends were cut back, 4 bases at V and 0 bases at J, with 13 bases in the middle. The CDR3, as DNA: TGCGCCAGCAGCCCCGGAGGACAGTTGAACACTGAAGCTTTCTTT. Residues: CASSPGGQLNTEAFF.

As concerns this clonotype: At one end the junction does not follow the germline gene, possibly because of a read error. This rearrangement joins TRBV9 to TRBJ2-7, with 9 bases that match TRBD1. Germline V gene lookup returns CDR1 SGDLS and CDR2 YYNGEE. The CDR3 runs 15 residues. Written as DNA, the CDR3 is TGTGTCAGCAGCGCCGGGACAGGGATTATATACGAGCAGTACTTC. Its translation is CVSSAGTGIIYEQYF.

The V and J genes are TRBV6-1 and TRBJ2-1, with D unresolved. The CDR3 has 16 residues. V lost 2 bases and J lost 0, with 11 bases in between. Germline CDR1 MNHNS, CDR2 SASEGT. The CDR3: CASSEKGPSSYNEQFF. For the CDR3, the DNA is TGTGCCAGCAGTGAAAAAGGCCCGAGCTCCTACAATGAGCAGTTCTTC.

This clonotype showed up many times. The rearrangement uses TRBV7-2 and TRBJ1-6; tentative D call: TRBD1 (6 bases). The germline V gene has CDR1 SGHTA and CDR2 FQGNSA. There are 12 residues in the CDR3. V lost 5 bases and J lost 15, with 14 bases in between. CDR3 sequence: CASSIDRTVLHF. CDR3 bases: TGTGCCAGCAGCATCGACAGGACGGTCCTCCACTTT.

This chain connects TRBV5-1 to TRBJ2-2; possible D gene TRBD2, 6 bases. Trimming removed 3 bases at V and 7 bases at J, with 10 bases between. Germline loops: CDR1 SGHRS, CDR2 YFSETQ. The CDR3 is 13 residues long. CDR3 DNA sequence: TGCGCCAGCAGCTGGCTAGCGAACGGGGAGCTGTTTTTT. Amino acids: CASSWLANGELFF.

This clonotype showed up many times. The V gene is TRBV29-1, the J gene TRBJ1-1; perhaps TRBD1 as D (5 bases). V lost 4 bases and J lost 5, with 8 bases in between. This CDR3 comprises 11 residues. In germline, CDR1 is SQVTM, CDR2 ANQGSEA. The CDR3 reads CSVARGTEAFF. For the CDR3, the DNA is TGCAGCGTTGCAAGGGGAACTGAAGCTTTCTTT.

This clonotype has at least ten counts. The J gene is TRBJ2-3, the V gene TRBV20-1; D not resolved. The germline V gene has CDR1 DFQATT and CDR2 SNEGSKA (reference sequence). V was cut by 0 bases and J by 4 bases, with 5 bases left in between. CDR3 length equals 12 residues. The chain's CDR3 is CSARDGADTQYF. The CDR3, as DNA: TGCAGTGCTAGAGATGGAGCAGATACGCAGTATTTT.

This clonotype was seen ten or more times. Here the CDR3 reads CASSFGTNRGGITYEQYF. In DNA, the CDR3 is TGCGCCAGCAGCTTTGGGACAAACCGAGGGGGCATCACCTACGAGCAGTACTTC. J is TRBJ2-7 and V is TRBV5-1; 7 bases are a match to TRBD1. J lost 2 bases, V lost 2 bases, and 16 bases had no gene match. CDR1 is SGHRS and CDR2 is YFSETQ in the germline V gene. The CDR3 is made up of 18 amino acids.